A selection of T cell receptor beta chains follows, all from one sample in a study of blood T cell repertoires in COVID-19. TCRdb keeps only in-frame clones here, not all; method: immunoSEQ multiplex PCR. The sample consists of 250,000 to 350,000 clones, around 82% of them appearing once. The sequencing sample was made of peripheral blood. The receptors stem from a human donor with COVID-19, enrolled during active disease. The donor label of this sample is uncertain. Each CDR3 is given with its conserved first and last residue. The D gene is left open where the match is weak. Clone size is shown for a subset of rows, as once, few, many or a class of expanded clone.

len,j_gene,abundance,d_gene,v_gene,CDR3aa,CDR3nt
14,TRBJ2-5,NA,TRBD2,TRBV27,CASRYRWGGETQYF,TGTGCCAGCAGATACAGGTGGGGGGGTGAGACCCAGTACTTC
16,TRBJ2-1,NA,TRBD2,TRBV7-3,CASSPQLAGGYNEQFF,TGTGCCAGCAGCCCCCAACTAGCGGGAGGATACAATGAGCAGTTCTTC
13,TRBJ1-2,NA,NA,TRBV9,CASSVPGQGGYTF,TGTGCCAGCAGCGTGCCCGGACAAGGGGGCTACACCTTC
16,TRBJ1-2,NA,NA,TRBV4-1,CASSQVETGINYGYTF,TGCGCCAGCAGCCAAGTCGAGACGGGAATTAACTATGGCTACACCTTC
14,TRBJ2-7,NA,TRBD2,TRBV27,CASSLASGIYEQYF,TGTGCCAGCAGTTTGGCTAGCGGGATCTACGAGCAGTACTTC
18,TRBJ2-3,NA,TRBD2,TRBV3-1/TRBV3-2,CASSQDGLAGGEEDTQYF,TGTGCCAGCAGCCAAGATGGACTAGCGGGAGGAGAGGAAGATACGCAGTATTTT
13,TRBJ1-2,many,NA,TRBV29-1,CSVDEAHSYGYTF,TGCAGCGTTGATGAAGCGCATTCCTATGGCTACACCTTC
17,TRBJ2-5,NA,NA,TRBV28,CASTNFRNSGDQETQYF,TGTGCCAGCACCAACTTCCGCAATAGCGGAGACCAAGAGACCCAGTACTTC
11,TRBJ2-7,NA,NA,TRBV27,CASRQAREQYF,TGTGCCAGCAGGCAGGCAAGGGAGCAGTACTTC
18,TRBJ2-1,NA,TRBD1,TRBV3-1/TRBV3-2,CASSQRPRMTGFPNEQFF,TGTGCCAGCAGCCAAAGGCCCCGCATGACAGGGTTCCCCAATGAGCAGTTCTTC
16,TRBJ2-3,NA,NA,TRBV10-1,CASSLVTGSGTDTQYF,TGCGCCAGCAGTTTAGTGACCGGGTCAGGCACAGATACGCAGTATTTT
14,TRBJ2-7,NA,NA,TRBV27,CASSLQRFSYEQYF,TGTGCCAGCAGTTTACAACGGTTCTCCTACGAGCAGTACTTC
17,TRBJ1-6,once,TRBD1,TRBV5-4,CASSRGTGVSYNSPLHF,TGTGCCAGCAGCCGGGGGACAGGGGTCTCCTATAATTCACCCCTCCACTTT
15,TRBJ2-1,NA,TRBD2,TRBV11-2,CASSPGTSPYNEQFF,TGTGCCAGCAGCCCCGGGACTAGTCCGTACAATGAGCAGTTCTTC
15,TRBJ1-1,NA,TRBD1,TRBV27,CASSRMTGMNTEAFF,TGTGCCAGCAGTCGCATGACAGGGATGAACACTGAAGCTTTCTTT
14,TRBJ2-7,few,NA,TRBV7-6,CASTLGGAIDEQYF,TGTGCCAGCACCTTGGGCGGGGCGATCGACGAGCAGTACTTC
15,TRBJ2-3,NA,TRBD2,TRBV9,CASSVLADSTDTQYF,TGTGCCAGCAGCGTCCTAGCGGATAGCACAGATACGCAGTATTTT
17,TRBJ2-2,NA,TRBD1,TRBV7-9,CASSPGQNRANTGELFF,TGTGCCAGCAGCCCGGGACAGAACCGCGCGAACACCGGGGAGCTGTTTTTT
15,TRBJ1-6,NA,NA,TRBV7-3,CASRLSTGQNSPLHF,TGTGCCAGCAGATTATCGACAGGCCAAAATTCACCCCTCCACTTT
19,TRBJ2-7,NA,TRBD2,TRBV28,CASSLGLLGGTSSYYEQYF,TGTGCCAGCAGTCTGGGACTTCTTGGGGGGACTAGCAGTTACTACGAGCAGTACTTC
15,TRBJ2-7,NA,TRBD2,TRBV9,CASSVLAAGTYEQYF,TGTGCCAGCAGCGTTCTAGCGGCAGGAACCTACGAGCAGTACTTC
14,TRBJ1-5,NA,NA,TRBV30,CAWSTGLSNQPQHF,TGTGCCTGGAGTACGGGTCTTAGCAATCAGCCCCAGCATTTT
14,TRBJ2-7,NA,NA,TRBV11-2,CASSSSPSGYEQYF,TGTGCCAGCAGCTCCAGCCCCAGCGGGTACGAGCAGTACTTC
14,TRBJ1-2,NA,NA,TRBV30,CAWSGGGGQDGYTF,TGTGCCTGGAGTGGGGGAGGGGGGCAAGATGGCTACACCTTC
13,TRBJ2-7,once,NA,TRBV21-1,CASSKQTDYEQYF,TGTGCCAGCAGCAAACAGACAGACTACGAGCAGTACTTC
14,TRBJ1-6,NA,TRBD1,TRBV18,CASSPNDRGSPLHF,TGTGCCAGCTCACCAAACGACAGGGGTTCACCCCTCCACTTT